One and the same sample provided the 28 T cell receptor beta chains below, sequenced in a study of blood T cell repertoires in COVID-19. TCRdb keeps only in-frame clones here, not all; method: immunoSEQ multiplex PCR. The sample records about 190,000 clones, approximately 86% being singletons. Sequenced: PBMCs or T cells enriched from blood (not recorded which). The receptors were sampled from a woman in her thirties or forties in a cohort exposed to, infected with or recovered from COVID-19 (not recorded which).

The chain employs TRBV28 and TRBJ1-1, with D perhaps matching TRBD1 (5 bases). The CDR3 length is 14 residues. Germline lookup yields CDR1 MDHEN and CDR2 SYDVKM. Trimming cost V 6 bases and J 5 bases, with 16 bases left between them. CDR3 in DNA: TGTGCCAGCAGCGGAGTCAGGGAAGGAACTGAAGCTTTCTTT. It yields the protein CASSGVREGTEAFF.

This clone was seen once. The rearrangement joins TRBV5-1 to TRBJ1-3; maybe TRBD1 (5 bases). This CDR3 is 15 amino acids long. The V gene's germline CDR1 is SGHRS and CDR2 YFSETQ. Between the trimmed V and J ends, which lost 4 bases and 2 bases, there was a span of 13 bases. The CDR3 region has the DNA TGCGCCAGCAGCCCCCAGGGTATCGCTGGAAACACCATATATTTT. This codes for CASSPQGIAGNTIYF.

Only a few counts were recorded for this clone. This chain uses TRBV6-6 with TRBJ2-7, with D uncertain. V lost 6 bases, J lost 2 bases, and 11 bases lay in between. The CDR3 runs 13 residues. The germline V gene has CDR1 MNHNY and CDR2 SVGAGI (reference sequence). The CDR3 protein is CASSLHGAYEQYF. The CDR3 nucleotides are TGTGCCAGCAGCCTTCACGGAGCCTACGAGCAGTACTTC.

This rearrangement joins TRBV29-1 to TRBJ2-7; D perhaps matches TRBD1 (6 bases). The CDR3 length is 12 residues. V dropped 6 bases and J dropped 7 bases, with 16 bases sitting between them. Germline values: CDR1 SQVTM, CDR2 ANQGSEA. CDR3 loop: CSVKTGKREQYF. DNA of the CDR3: TGCAGCGTCAAGACAGGAAAGAGGGAGCAGTACTTC.

CDR3 sequence: CASSPRGQETQYF. The CDR3 DNA follows: TGTGCCAGCTCACCACGAGGCCAAGAGACCCAGTACTTC. The chain couples TRBV18 to TRBJ2-5; D is unclear. Trimming pared 1 base from V and 1 base from J, leaving 4 bases between. CDR1 and CDR2 from the germline V gene are KGHSH and LQKENI. CDR3 length: 13 residues.

The sample holds one count of this clone. The chain has TRBV7-9 and TRBJ1-3, with D unresolved. CDR3 length: 15 amino acids. Trimming pared 4 bases from V and 4 bases from J, leaving 14 bases between. CDR1 SEHNR and CDR2 FQNEAQ come from the germline V gene (reference sequence). The CDR3 sequence: CASSWRERRGNTIYF. The CDR3 DNA reads TGTGCCAGCAGCTGGAGAGAGCGAAGGGGAAACACCATATATTTT.

The chain has TRBV4-2 and TRBJ2-3; 10 nucleotides line up with TRBD1. The CDR3 sequence is 18 residues long. J was trimmed by 2 bases and V by 4 bases; bases with no gene match: 12. CDR1 and CDR2 (germline): LGHNA, YNFKEQ. The CDR3 sequence is CASSLLIRQGAVTDTQYF. The CDR3 bases are TGTGCCAGCAGCCTCCTTATTCGACAGGGGGCGGTCACAGATACGCAGTATTTT.

This clone was found once. The chain employs TRBV27 and TRBJ1-2; D unclear. V lost 2 bases to trimming and J lost 8 bases, with 15 bases between them. The CDR3 runs to 14 residues. Germline assignment: CDR1 MNHEY and CDR2 SMNVEV (reference sequence). CDR3 region: CASSLRALRGGYTF. CDR3 DNA: TGTGCCAGCAGTTTAAGGGCCCTCCGAGGGGGCTACACCTTC.

This rearrangement joins TRBV28 to TRBJ2-7; 7 bases align to TRBD2. The CDR3 length is 15 residues. Trimming removed 5 bases from V and 4 bases from J; junction bases left unmatched: 11. Germline CDR1 and CDR2: MDHEN and SYDVKM. CDR3 sequence reads: CASSPWGGGAYEQYF. CDR3 DNA: TGTGCCAGCAGTCCCTGGGGGGGAGGGGCTTACGAGCAGTACTTC.

V usage is TRBV2 and J usage is TRBJ2-7, with D maybe TRBD2 (6 bases). Trimming removed 3 bases from V and 7 bases from J, with 10 bases in between. The CDR3 has 12 residues. Germline V CDR1 and CDR2: SNHLY, FYNNEI. CDR3: CASSEAGREQYF. In DNA form, the CDR3 reads TGTGCCAGCAGTGAGGCGGGGAGAGAGCAGTACTTC.

The CDR3 DNA reads TGCGCCAGCAGTGAGTCGGGGGCGAGGGAAAAACTGTTTTTT. Protein product: CASSESGAREKLFF. The chain is built from TRBV10-2 and TRBJ1-4, with a possible D match to TRBD1 (6 bases). V was pared by 0 bases and J by 8 bases, with 10 bases between. CDR1 and CDR2 from the germline V gene are WSHSY and SAAADI. The CDR3 is made up of 14 amino acids.

The chain combines TRBV19 with TRBJ1-1, with D tentatively TRBD1 (5 bases). The germline V gene has CDR1 LNHDA and CDR2 SQIVND (reference sequence). The CDR3 totals 15 residues. V shed 6 bases and J shed 1 base, with 15 bases lying between them. The DNA of the CDR3 is TGTGCCAGTAGCTCTCGCGGGGGGGGGAACACTGAAGCTTTCTTT. It is translated as CASSSRGGGNTEAFF.

The V gene is TRBV27, the J gene TRBJ2-7, with D maybe TRBD2 (6 bases). V dropped 3 bases and J dropped 0 bases, with 9 bases sitting between them. This CDR3 has 14 amino acids. CDR1 and CDR2 from the germline V gene are MNHEY and SMNVEV (reference sequence). CDR3 sequence: CASSFNGGSYEQYF. CDR3 DNA sequence: TGTGCCAGCAGTTTTAACGGGGGCTCCTACGAGCAGTACTTC.

Only a few counts were recorded for this clone. The rearrangement uses TRBV11-2 and TRBJ2-1, with TRBD2 matching 9 bases. CDR3 length equals 15 residues. V trimming: 3 bases; J trimming: 0 bases; junction bases outside the gene matches: 0. Germline CDR1 reads SGHAT; CDR2 reads FQNNGV. CDR3 nucleotide sequence: TGTGCCAGCAGCTTTAGCGGGAGCTCCTACAATGAGCAGTTCTTC. Protein sequence: CASSFSGSSYNEQFF.

The chain recombines TRBV19 with TRBJ2-7, with 7 bases that match TRBD2. CDR3 length: 13 amino acids. The J segment lost 5 bases and the V segment lost 2 bases, leaving 3 bases of the junction unmatched. Germline CDR1 reads LNHDA; CDR2 reads SQIVND (reference sequence). The DNA of the CDR3 is TGTGCCAGTAGTATAAGGACTAGGAACGAGCAGTACTTC. It encodes CASSIRTRNEQYF.

This sequence joins TRBV4-1 and TRBJ1-3, with TRBD1 matching 8 bases. CDR3 size: 15 residues. J lost 4 bases, V lost 4 bases, and 6 bases had no gene match. CDR1 is MGHRA, CDR2 YSYEKL, per germline. In nucleotides, the CDR3 is TGCGCCAGCAGCCCCTCGGACAGGGCGGGAAACACCATATATTTT. Protein: CASSPSDRAGNTIYF.

V gene TRBV7-2 combines with J gene TRBJ2-7; D may be TRBD2 (5 bases). V was trimmed by 5 bases and J by 4 bases, leaving 15 bases between them. The V gene's germline CDR1 is SGHTA and CDR2 FQGNSA. The CDR3 spans 14 residues. The CDR3 reads CASSHGPGSYEQYF. CDR3 sequence (DNA): TGTGCCAGCAGCCATGGCCCGGGGTCGTACGAGCAGTACTTC.

V gene TRBV6-4 combines with J gene TRBJ2-2, with D tentatively TRBD1 (6 bases). The CDR3 extends over 16 amino acids. Deletions cut 0 bases from V and 5 bases from J, with 13 bases between. Germline loops: CDR1 MRHNA, CDR2 SNTAGT. The CDR3 nucleotides read TGTGCCAGCAGTGACTCTGGGGGCGCGGAAACCGGGGAGCTGTTTTTT. As protein: CASSDSGGAETGELFF.

Ten or more counts support this clone. V is TRBV7-8 and J is TRBJ2-6; a possible D gene is TRBD2 (5 bases). The CDR3 has 16 amino acids. V lost 6 bases to trimming and J lost 2 bases, with 14 bases between them. The germline gives CDR1 SGHVS, CDR2 FQNEAQ. For the CDR3, the DNA is TGTGCCAGCAGACTTAAGCCCGGGGCTGGGGCCAACGTCCTGACTTTC. Residues: CASRLKPGAGANVLTF.

The genes are TRBV28 and TRBJ2-1, with TRBD1 matching 7 bases. The trim removed 5 bases at V and 5 bases at J, leaving 6 bases unmatched. The CDR3 is 14 residues long. Per the germline V gene, CDR1 is MDHEN and CDR2 is SYDVKM. CDR3 in DNA: TGTGCCAGCAGTCCCGACAGGGCCCACAATGAGCAGTTCTTC. Translation gives CASSPDRAHNEQFF.

This clone has only one observation. The chain joins TRBV2 to TRBJ2-1, with 7 positions matching TRBD2. CDR1 SNHLY and CDR2 FYNNEI come from the germline V gene. The junction had 6 bases not matched to a gene; V was cut back by 3 bases and J by 7 bases. The CDR3 runs to 14 residues. CDR3 in DNA: TGTGCCAGCAGTGAGTGGCGGGAGAGGAATGAGCAGTTCTTC. This sequence encodes CASSEWRERNEQFF.

The rearrangement joins TRBV29-1 to TRBJ2-1; the D gene is possibly TRBD2 (6 bases). Between the trimmed V and J ends, which lost 6 bases and 5 bases, there was a span of 20 bases. The germline V gene has CDR1 SQVTM and CDR2 ANQGSEA. The CDR3 runs to 15 residues. The CDR3 DNA reads as TGCAGCGTCCCCCGGGCGGGAACCTGGAACAATGAGCAGTTCTTC. Translating gives CSVPRAGTWNNEQFF.

The chain joins TRBV28 to TRBJ1-4, with a possible D match to TRBD1 (5 bases). The CDR3 totals 14 residues. V shed 7 bases and J shed 10 bases, with 19 bases lying between them. Germline V gives CDR1 MDHEN, CDR2 SYDVKM. The CDR3 protein is CASIRNQGTGKLFF. DNA for the CDR3: TGTGCCAGCATTAGGAACCAGGGAACTGGAAAACTGTTTTTT.

The chain joins TRBV6-2 or TRBV6-3 to TRBJ2-3; no firm D call. V was cut by 0 bases and J by 2 bases, with 12 bases left in between. Germline V lookup: CDR1 MNHEY, CDR2 SVGEGT. The CDR3 spans 16 residues. CDR3 sequence (DNA): TGTGCCAGCAGTTACTCCGGGTACGATTACACAGATACGCAGTATTTT. This translates into CASSYSGYDYTDTQYF.

V usage is TRBV5-1 and J usage is TRBJ1-4; D is perhaps TRBD1 (6 bases). Germline V CDR1 and CDR2: SGHRS, YFSETQ. Trimming took off 3 bases at V and 4 bases at J, with 28 bases between the two ends. The CDR3 loop spans 20 amino acids. The CDR3 reads CASSSALGAGGQRVNEKLFF. For the CDR3, the DNA is TGCGCCAGCAGCTCCGCCCTCGGAGCGGGGGGGCAGAGGGTTAATGAAAAACTGTTTTTT.

This chain joins TRBV10-3 and TRBJ1-1, with 7 bases aligning to TRBD1. Per germline, CDR1 ENHRY and CDR2 SYGVKD. The J segment lost 2 bases and the V segment lost 4 bases, leaving 4 bases of the junction unmatched. The CDR3 length is 14 residues. The CDR3 spells CAISAGQTNTEAFF. CDR3 DNA sequence: TGTGCCATCAGTGCGGGACAGACTAACACTGAAGCTTTCTTT.

The V and J genes are TRBV9 and TRBJ2-7; 7 bases agree with TRBD1. Trimming took 0 bases from V and 5 from J; bases not matched to a gene: 11. Germline V gives CDR1 SGDLS, CDR2 YYNGEE. The CDR3 runs to 16 residues. The CDR3 nucleotides are TGTGCCAGCAGCGTAGGGTCACTAAGGGGGCGGAACGAGCAGTACTTC. Protein sequence: CASSVGSLRGRNEQYF.

This clone was picked up a small number of times. The chain employs TRBV27 and TRBJ1-1, with D perhaps matching TRBD1 (6 bases). Germline V gene lookup returns CDR1 MNHEY and CDR2 SMNVEV (reference sequence). The V gene lost 4 bases and the J gene lost 1 base, with 10 bases spanning the gap. The CDR3 loop spans 14 amino acids. The CDR3 DNA sequence: TGTGCCAGCAGTTGGCGGGGGGCGAACACTGAAGCTTTCTTT. As protein: CASSWRGANTEAFF.